This entry is about one TCR beta chain. No antigen is known for it. Qualities for individual bases were not recorded, and no much larger clone is one base off. Receptors were amplified or captured by the immunoSEQ multiplex PCR assay. A mixture of 60 forward primers for TCR Vbeta segments and 13 reverse primers for TCR Jbeta segments was used in the multiplex PCR. The CDR3 region of rearranged TCR beta genes was amplified from genomic DNA with a multiplex PCR assay. Amplified TCR beta libraries were sequenced as 87-base-pair reads on the Illumina HiSeq System. Under the source paper's analysis protocol: A later analysis tallied roughly 80 million unique TCR beta chains across the 666 repertoires, and approximately 11 million of those chains were shared by two or more donors. Raw reads were error-corrected and collapsed into unique sequences by a nearest-neighbor algorithm in which closely related sequences were merged to remove PCR and sequencing errors. CDR3 sequences were aligned to IMGT reference sequences to assign V, D and J gene segments. For a sequence to be retained, a match of at least six nucleotides was required to both a V gene segment and a J gene segment. Rearrangements were called productive when the CDR3 lacked stop codons and stayed in frame with V and J; all others were non-productive. CDR3 was defined by IMGT convention, running from the second conserved V-encoded cysteine to the conserved J-encoded phenylalanine. The earlier analysis of about 610 of the donors excluded sequences that lacked an unambiguous match to a single V gene segment. In an earlier analysis of approximately 560 of the donors, a V segment was called functional when productive rearrangements were above 56.7%, and segregating when the standard deviation between donors exceeded 5%. A statistical classification framework was developed to diagnose cytomegalovirus status using the catalog of TCR beta chain sequences. In a later analysis, V and J genes were assigned by comparing TCR nucleotide sequences against IMGT/GENE-DB human TR gene sequences. The TCRdist pipeline was used in a later analysis to assign CDR3 sequences and most-parsimonious VDJ recombination scenarios. In a later analysis, every TCR beta chain was defined by the combination of its CDR3 amino acid sequence and its V-gene family, and reads without a unique V-gene family were dropped. A later analysis removed several hundred highly shared, low-generation-probability nucleotide sequences to deal with suspected cross-contamination and a sequencing artifact. In a later analysis, a clonal expansion index for each public chain was calculated from normalized within-repertoire ranks of inferred template counts. A later analysis computed generation probabilities with a VDJ recombination model fitted to out-of-frame rearrangements, and checked the results against IGoR. A later analysis scored TCR-TCR, TCR-HLA and TCR-CMV co-occurrence with hypergeometric tests, applying a repertoire-size bias correction to TCR pairs. False discovery rates were estimated in a later analysis by permuting HLA or CMV assignments 20 times. In a later analysis, co-occurring TCRs were grouped with DBSCAN, and TCRdist sequence similarity was added when clustering was performed within HLA-allele-positive subsets. Repertoires with fewer than 30,000 or more than 120,000 public chains were left out of co-occurrence clustering, as were four to six repertoires with anomalous nucleotide sharing. TCRdb retrieved this table from immuneACCESS and kept in-frame rearrangements only. Not all clones are present; in checked studies, unresolved V genes account for under half, and no reason is known for the remainder. V and J calls and clone size are given by that table; D and trimming were obtained from the DNA. This sample has over 100,000 clones in its table, and over 60% of those were observed once. The leading ten clones occupy approximately 8% of the sample.

The cohort comprised approximately 700 healthy bone marrow donors. At the time of sampling, all cohort members were nominally healthy, though unrecorded immune exposures were likely present. The donor tested CMV seropositive, placing the donor among the 250 to 300 seropositive members of the cohort. Each donor provided a peripheral blood sample, and peripheral blood mononuclear cells were used for TCR beta sequencing. The Qiagen DNeasy Blood Extraction Kit was used to extract genomic DNA from the blood cell samples. V loses 6 bases, J loses 8 bases, and the germline ends lie 11 bases apart. The CDR3 contains 12 residues, cysteine and phenylalanine counted. Of all the DNA, just the CDR3 is kept, 36 bases in frame from base 1. Based on the germline V gene, the CDR1 and CDR2 sequences are MNHEY and SVGAGI. These data come from a study of cytomegalovirus exposure and HLA in healthy donors (dated by TCRdb to the late 2010s). In terms of the full investigation: In an earlier analysis of fewer than 750 of the donors, 276 Gb of sequence data and approximately 120 million unique TCR beta sequences from 180 million or so T cells were reported. Across some 400 genotyped donors of the cohort, an average of 235,054 unique TCR beta nucleotide sequences per donor were sequenced, and approximately 17% of those sequences were non-productive. Along with the approximately 670-subject first cohort, a separate validation cohort of over a hundred different subjects was used. All discovery cohort repertoires had been generated on a single sequencing platform. To predict cytomegalovirus infection status, the study combined high-throughput TCR immunosequencing, statistical association of individual TCRs with disease status, and machine learning. Four to six DR-DQ haplotypes were handled as single units for association and clustering, since linkage in the cohort was strong. The aim of the study was to test whether cataloging public T cell receptors could identify signatures of past pathogen exposure. Roughly 290 gigabases of sequencing data and 75 million to 85 million unique TCR sequences made up an early release that covered several hundred HLA-typed donors. The number of donors typed differed by locus, with 629-630 for A, B, C, DRB1 and DQB1, more than 500 for DQA1, about 610 for DPA1, and roughly 450 for DPB1. The genetic ancestry cluster associated with self-reported Caucasian donors included over 65% of the 350 to 500 genotyped donors. The T cell repertoires of 666 subjects were profiled by immunosequencing and related to cytomegalovirus serostatus. An earlier analysis of approximately 580 of the donors used high-throughput TCR beta sequencing to judge whether each TCR beta V gene segment behaved as functional or pseudogenic. The later analysis used no new phenotypic data to find candidate immune exposures, relying instead on TCR beta sequences and their occurrence across donors. In a later genetic analysis, genome-wide SNP genotypes for about three fifths of the roughly 670 donors were used, and that subset was treated as a discovery cohort. A later analysis re-analyzed previously published TCR beta repertoires from roughly 690 donors and added high-resolution HLA genotyping to study TCR occurrence patterns. HLA typing included class I and class II loci at four-digit resolution. Donor age, sex, ethnicity and CMV serostatus were compiled alongside the repertoire data.

Here is what the overall study found, with its caveats: A cluster of highly shared sequence variants was judged likely to be a technical artifact of the sequencing pipeline. The classifier was reported to diagnose cytomegalovirus status with high specificity and sensitivity in both the original and validation cohorts. A further reported finding was that TCR beta sequences accurately predicted the HLA-A and HLA-B alleles for most subjects in the first cohort. Some IMGT-functional V segments, including TRBV6-2 and TRBV6-3, could not be distinguished by the 87-base-pair reads and were therefore excluded. CMV serostatus was the only immune exposure information available for the cohort. Because counts were too low, about 15 rarely observed V segments, including chromosome 9 orphons, were left out of the earlier analysis of about 500 of the donors. This cohort had only TCR beta chains sequenced, and the lack of alpha or paired-chain data limited which features could be detected. Most CMV-associated TCR beta chains appeared to be HLA-restricted in a later analysis, and the HLA associations seemed to be driven largely by CMV exposure. In vitro tests confirmed that a few of the cytomegalovirus-associated TCR beta chains recognize cytomegalovirus antigens. The study gave a list of around 170 TCR beta chains associated with cytomegalovirus. Linkage disequilibrium might explain the correlated functional status among segregating V segments, but an unknown experimental factor could not be ruled out. Sequencing depth was assumed to be roughly uniform across donors in the presence/absence analyses, though that assumption may not hold. An earlier analysis of approximately 590 of the donors showed that most TCR beta V segments appeared in productive rearrangements either about 87% or about 30% of the time, which broadly matched IMGT annotations. In a later analysis, some 17,000 TCR beta sequences were associated with specific HLA alleles at a false discovery rate of 0.05. It was suggested by the authors that the approach could potentially be generalized to other disease states and immunological phenotypes. Most TCR sequences were seen in very few donors, while some public TCRs were found in many individuals. According to a later genetic analysis, donors in an Asian-associated ancestry cluster had fewer N-insertions in productive TCRs than the approximately 650-donor mean. A later analysis found that TCR association rates varied across HLA loci, with DRB1 alleles showing the most associated TCRs and HLA-C alleles the fewest. In a later genetic analysis, a missense DCLRE1C variant was associated with V-gene and J-gene trimming of TCR beta chains, and the association was replicated in an independent cohort. When HLA alleles, especially DR and DQ, strongly co-occurred, attributing TCR associations to individual alleles was difficult. A later analysis reported that several top co-occurrence clusters appeared linked to parvovirus B19, influenza, CMV and Epstein-Barr virus. A later analysis found that HLA-associated TCR beta chains were more clonally expanded and had lower generation probabilities than equally common non-associated chains. Because HLA typing was unavailable for some donors at each locus, only the typed subset was used in association tests.

The origin of this receptor is a woman between 35 and 50 years old in good health and CMV-seropositive. The specimen sequenced was PBMCs. Recombination connected TRBV6-5 to TRBJ2-1, and the D gene may be TRBD1, 5 bases matching. The DNA is as follows: TGTGCCAGCAGCCACAGGCGCCATGAGCAGTTCTTC. Its amino acids are CASSHRRHEQFF.